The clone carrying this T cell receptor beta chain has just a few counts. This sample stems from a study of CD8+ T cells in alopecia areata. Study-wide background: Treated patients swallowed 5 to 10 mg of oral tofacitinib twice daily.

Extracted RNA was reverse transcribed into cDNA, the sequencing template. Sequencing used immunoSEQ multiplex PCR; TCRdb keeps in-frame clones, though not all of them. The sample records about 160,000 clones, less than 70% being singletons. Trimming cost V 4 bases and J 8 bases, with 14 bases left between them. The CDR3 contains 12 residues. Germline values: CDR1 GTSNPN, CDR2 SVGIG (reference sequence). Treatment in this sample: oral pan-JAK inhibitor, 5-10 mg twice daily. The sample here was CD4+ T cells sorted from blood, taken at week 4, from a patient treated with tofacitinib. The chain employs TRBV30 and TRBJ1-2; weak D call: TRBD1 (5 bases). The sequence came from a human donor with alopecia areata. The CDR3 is CAWTGGTLGYTF. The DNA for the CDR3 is TGTGCCTGGACCGGGGGGACCTTGGGCTACACCTTC.